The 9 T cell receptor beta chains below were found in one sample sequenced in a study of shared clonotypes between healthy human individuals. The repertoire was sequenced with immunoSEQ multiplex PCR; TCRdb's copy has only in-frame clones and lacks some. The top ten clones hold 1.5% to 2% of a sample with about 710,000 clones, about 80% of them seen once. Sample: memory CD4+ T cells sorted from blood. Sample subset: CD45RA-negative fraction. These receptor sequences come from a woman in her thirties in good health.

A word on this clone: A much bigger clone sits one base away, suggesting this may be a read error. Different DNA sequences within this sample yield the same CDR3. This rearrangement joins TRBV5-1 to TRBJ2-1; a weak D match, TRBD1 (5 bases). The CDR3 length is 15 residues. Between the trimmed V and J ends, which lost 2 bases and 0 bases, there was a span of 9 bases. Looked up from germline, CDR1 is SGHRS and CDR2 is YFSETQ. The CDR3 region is CASSFDSSSYNEQFF. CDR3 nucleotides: TGCGCCAGCAGCTTCGACAGCAGCTCCTACAATGAGCAGTTCTTC.

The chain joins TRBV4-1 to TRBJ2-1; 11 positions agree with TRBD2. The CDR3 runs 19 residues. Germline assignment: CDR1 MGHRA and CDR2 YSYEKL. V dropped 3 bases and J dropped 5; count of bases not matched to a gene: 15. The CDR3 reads CASSHPGLAGGWGNNEQFF. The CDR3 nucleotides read TGCGCCAGCAGCCACCCGGGGCTAGCGGGAGGTTGGGGAAACAATGAGCAGTTCTTC.

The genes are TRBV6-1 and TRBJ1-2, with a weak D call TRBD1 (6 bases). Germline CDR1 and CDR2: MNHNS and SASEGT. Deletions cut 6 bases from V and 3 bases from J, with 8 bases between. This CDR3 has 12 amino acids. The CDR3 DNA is TGTGCCAGCAGGAGGACAGACTATGGCTACACCTTC. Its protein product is CASRRTDYGYTF.

Here the CDR3 DNA reads TGCAGCTCCGACAGGGCGGACATTCAGTACTTC. It yields the protein CSSDRADIQYF. The rearrangement uses TRBV20-1 and TRBJ2-4, with 7 positions matching TRBD1. The germline CDR1 and CDR2 sequences are DFQATT and SNEGSKA (reference sequence). The CDR3 is 11 residues long.

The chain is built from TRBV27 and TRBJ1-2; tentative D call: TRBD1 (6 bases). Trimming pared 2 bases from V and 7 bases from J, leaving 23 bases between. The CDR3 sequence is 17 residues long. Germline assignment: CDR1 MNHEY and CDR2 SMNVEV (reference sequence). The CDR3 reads CASSLKQFGRGGGGYTF. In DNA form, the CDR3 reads TGTGCCAGCAGTTTAAAACAATTTGGCAGGGGAGGGGGTGGCTACACCTTC.

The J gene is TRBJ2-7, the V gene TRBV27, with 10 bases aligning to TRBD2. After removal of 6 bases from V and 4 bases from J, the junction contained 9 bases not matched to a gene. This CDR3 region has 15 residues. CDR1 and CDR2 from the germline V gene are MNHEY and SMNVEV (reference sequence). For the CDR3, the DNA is TGTGCCAGCAGCCGAGTACTAGCGGGAACGTACGAGCAGTACTTC. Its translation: CASSRVLAGTYEQYF.

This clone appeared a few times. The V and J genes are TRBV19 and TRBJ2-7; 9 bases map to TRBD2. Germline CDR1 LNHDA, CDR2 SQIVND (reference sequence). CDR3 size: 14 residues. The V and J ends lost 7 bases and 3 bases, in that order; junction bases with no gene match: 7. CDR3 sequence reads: CASKGLAGIYEQYF. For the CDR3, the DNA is TGTGCCAGTAAAGGGCTAGCGGGGATCTACGAGCAGTACTTC.

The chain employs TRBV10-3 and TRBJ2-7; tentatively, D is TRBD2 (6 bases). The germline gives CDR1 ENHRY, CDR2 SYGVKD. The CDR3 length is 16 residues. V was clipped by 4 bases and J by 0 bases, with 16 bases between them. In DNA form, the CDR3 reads TGTGCCATCAGTGGGGGGGTACAACCGCTCTCCTACGAGCAGTACTTC. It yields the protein CAISGGVQPLSYEQYF.

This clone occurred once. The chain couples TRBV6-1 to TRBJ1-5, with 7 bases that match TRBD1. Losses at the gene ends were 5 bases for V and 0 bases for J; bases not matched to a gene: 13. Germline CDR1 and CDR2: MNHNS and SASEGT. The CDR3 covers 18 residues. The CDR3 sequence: CASSKEAPRGYSNQPQHF. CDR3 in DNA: TGTGCCAGCAGTAAAGAAGCGCCCAGGGGGTATAGCAATCAGCCCCAGCATTTT.